This T cell receptor (beta chain) was documented in a study of blood T cell repertoires in COVID-19. Overall study: Whether acute or convalescent, the COVID-19 samples came from the United States, Italy and Spain. T cells, B-cell-depleted T cells, or PBMCs provided the cDNA or gDNA that served as material.

Under the authors' procedure: It was from reference gene primer amplification that nucleated cell counts were estimated. This table comes from immunoSEQ multiplex PCR, and its TCRdb copy is limited to in-frame clones, with some not included. V and J calls and clone size are those listed in that table; D and trimming were worked out from the DNA. The data contain roughly 79,000 clones, roughly 90% of them singletons. The V and J ends lost 8 bases and 0 bases respectively, with 8 bases between them. CDR3 size: 13 residues. Germline V gene data show CDR1 as SNHLY and CDR2 as FYNNEI. The V and J genes are TRBV2 and TRBJ2-1; D remains ambiguous. Sequenced: peripheral blood. The receptor was isolated from a man aged 50 or older with active COVID-19. CDR3: CASGRSSYNEQFF. CDR3 nucleotide sequence: TGTGCCAGCGGCAGAAGCTCCTACAATGAGCAGTTCTTC. Variable domain in full (rest from reference TRBV2 and TRBJ2-1): EPEVTQTPSHQVTQMGQEVILRCVPISNHLYFYWYRQILGQKVEFLVSFYNNEISEKSEIFDDQFSVERPDGSNFTLKIRSTKLEDSAMYFCASGRSSYNEQFFGPGTRLTVL.